This T cell receptor (beta chain) was sequenced for a study of vaccination and CD4 T cells after COVID-19 (dated 2022 in TCRdb). Study-level background: Convalescent patients had a positive SARS-CoV-2 result on nasal swab PCR, and of these patients, some 10 had mild disease and one had severe disease. Post-COVID blood samples from convalescent patients were collected a median of around 100 days after diagnosis, with a range of 35 to 161 days. Post-vaccine blood samples were obtained a median of roughly 75 days after the second vaccine dose, with a range of roughly 13 to 250 days. For three convalescent patients, samples were collected at an early post-vaccination timepoint (day 14) as well as at a late post-vaccination timepoint (days 161 to 241). In the convalescent cohort there were six males and four females, among whom were two Hispanic individuals, seven Caucasians, two Asians and one multiracial person. The spike-specific CD4+ TCR repertoire was compared before and after mRNA vaccination in under 11 COVID-19 convalescent patients and a handful of infection-naive healthy vaccine recipients. The cultures were stimulated with overlapping spike peptide pools from SARS-CoV-2 and from the common cold coronaviruses HCoV-NL63, HCoV-OC43 and HCoV-229E. Each participant got two doses of either the Pfizer-BioNTech BNT162b2 vaccine (n=8) or the Moderna mRNA-1273 vaccine (n=2). In control cultures, a CEFX viral epitope pool was used as positive control, an HIV-1 Nef peptide pool was used as negative control, or no peptide was added.

Points the paper makes about the study in general: Nearly all vaccine-specific clones in convalescent patients (304 of 307) were mono-reactive for SARS-CoV-2 spike rather than cross-reactive with common cold coronaviruses. An increase in the median number of SARS-CoV-2-reactive clonotypes from approximately 21 after infection to roughly 38 after vaccination was observed, but the change was not found to be significant. Among convalescent patients, a median about 90% of the SARS-CoV-2-reactive clones seen after vaccination appeared only after vaccination, which suggests priming specific to the vaccine. Relatively few convalescent patients were included in the study, and early timepoints after natural infection were not analyzed.

What this sample's time point label stands for: late sampling 161 to 241 days after vaccination in a few convalescent patients. The label giving this sample's treatment or condition can be read as: approximately 11-day PBMC culture with coronavirus spike peptide pools or control peptides (ViraFEST assay). The ViraFEST assay was used in the study, in which antigen-specific T cells were expanded with peptide pools and expanded clonotypes were subsequently identified by TCR sequencing. The convalescent patients' positive SARS-CoV-2 PCR tests fell between March and December 2020, which was before the Alpha, Beta and Delta variants emerged in the United States. PBMCs were cultured at 1.5 million to 2 million per well in IMDM supplemented with roughly 5% human AB serum and about 9.5 IU/ml IL-2, with approximately 9.2 ug/ml peptide pools added. On days 3 and 7, half of the culture medium was replaced with fresh IL-2-containing medium. CD4+ T cells were isolated after roughly eleven days of culture through negative selection using the EasySep CD4+ T cell isolation kit. PBMCs were separated from whole blood using Ficoll-Paque Plus gradient centrifugation and then either used fresh or cryopreserved at -140C. Each culture condition was generally run in triplicate wells.

This clonotype was detected only a few times. Its target antigen remains unknown. Per-nucleotide qualities are absent, and no much larger clonotype sits a single base away. The library relied on PCR. At the Johns Hopkins FTIC core, DNA from the cultured CD4+ T cells underwent TCR sequencing with the Oncomine TCR Beta short-read assay. The QIAamp micro DNA kit was used to extract genomic DNA from the cultured CD4+ T cells. Oncomine TCR Beta libraries made from cultured CD4+ T cells were pooled using unique dual indexes and sequenced on an Illumina iSeq 100. As for the authors' bioinformatics: Non-productive sequences were removed, and CDR3s not starting with C, not ending with F or W, or shorter than 7 amino acids were discarded. The MANAFEST web application identified antigen-specific clonotypes by comparing peptide-stimulated wells against reference wells and other culture wells. For a clone to be called positive, the clone needed an FDR below 0.05, an odds ratio above 5, and a productive frequency above 0.1% in at least two of three replicate wells. A clonotype was classed as cross-reactive if the clonotype showed significant expansion both in SARS-CoV-2 spike wells and in at least one common cold coronavirus spike condition. Levenshtein distances (stringdist) and unrooted phylogenetic trees (ape) in R version 3.6.1 were used to assess CDR3 homology. The public reads were quality trimmed at Q25 with fastp and then assembled into clones with MiXCR by TCRdb, keeping productive beta chains. Merged by CDR3 protein, the rows form single entries marked with the most common genes and DNA. The V and J calls and clone size are TCRdb's, not the authors'. The sample records under 30,000 distinct CDR3 sequences, 36% of which are singletons. The biggest ten clones account for roughly 3.5% of the sample.

Relative to germline, V is missing 1 base and J is missing 6 bases, with 18 bases of the junction outside any gene match. Sequences DFQATT (CDR1) and SNEGSKA (CDR2) are obtained from the germline V gene (reference sequence). The CDR3 measures 18 amino acids from cysteine to phenylalanine. Of the read, only the CDR3 DNA is kept; its 54 bases are in frame from base 1. This sequence was found in a human donor who had recovered from COVID-19. The V gene is TRBV20-1 and the J gene is TRBJ2-7, with 10 bases in between that match TRBD2. This specimen consisted of CD4+ T cells from blood, cultured in vitro, obtained about 7 months after SARS-CoV-2 vaccination. The CDR3 protein: CSARGQGGLAGDLGEQYF. Here is the DNA: TGCAGTGCTAGAGGACAGGGAGGGCTAGCGGGAGACCTGGGCGAGCAGTACTTC.